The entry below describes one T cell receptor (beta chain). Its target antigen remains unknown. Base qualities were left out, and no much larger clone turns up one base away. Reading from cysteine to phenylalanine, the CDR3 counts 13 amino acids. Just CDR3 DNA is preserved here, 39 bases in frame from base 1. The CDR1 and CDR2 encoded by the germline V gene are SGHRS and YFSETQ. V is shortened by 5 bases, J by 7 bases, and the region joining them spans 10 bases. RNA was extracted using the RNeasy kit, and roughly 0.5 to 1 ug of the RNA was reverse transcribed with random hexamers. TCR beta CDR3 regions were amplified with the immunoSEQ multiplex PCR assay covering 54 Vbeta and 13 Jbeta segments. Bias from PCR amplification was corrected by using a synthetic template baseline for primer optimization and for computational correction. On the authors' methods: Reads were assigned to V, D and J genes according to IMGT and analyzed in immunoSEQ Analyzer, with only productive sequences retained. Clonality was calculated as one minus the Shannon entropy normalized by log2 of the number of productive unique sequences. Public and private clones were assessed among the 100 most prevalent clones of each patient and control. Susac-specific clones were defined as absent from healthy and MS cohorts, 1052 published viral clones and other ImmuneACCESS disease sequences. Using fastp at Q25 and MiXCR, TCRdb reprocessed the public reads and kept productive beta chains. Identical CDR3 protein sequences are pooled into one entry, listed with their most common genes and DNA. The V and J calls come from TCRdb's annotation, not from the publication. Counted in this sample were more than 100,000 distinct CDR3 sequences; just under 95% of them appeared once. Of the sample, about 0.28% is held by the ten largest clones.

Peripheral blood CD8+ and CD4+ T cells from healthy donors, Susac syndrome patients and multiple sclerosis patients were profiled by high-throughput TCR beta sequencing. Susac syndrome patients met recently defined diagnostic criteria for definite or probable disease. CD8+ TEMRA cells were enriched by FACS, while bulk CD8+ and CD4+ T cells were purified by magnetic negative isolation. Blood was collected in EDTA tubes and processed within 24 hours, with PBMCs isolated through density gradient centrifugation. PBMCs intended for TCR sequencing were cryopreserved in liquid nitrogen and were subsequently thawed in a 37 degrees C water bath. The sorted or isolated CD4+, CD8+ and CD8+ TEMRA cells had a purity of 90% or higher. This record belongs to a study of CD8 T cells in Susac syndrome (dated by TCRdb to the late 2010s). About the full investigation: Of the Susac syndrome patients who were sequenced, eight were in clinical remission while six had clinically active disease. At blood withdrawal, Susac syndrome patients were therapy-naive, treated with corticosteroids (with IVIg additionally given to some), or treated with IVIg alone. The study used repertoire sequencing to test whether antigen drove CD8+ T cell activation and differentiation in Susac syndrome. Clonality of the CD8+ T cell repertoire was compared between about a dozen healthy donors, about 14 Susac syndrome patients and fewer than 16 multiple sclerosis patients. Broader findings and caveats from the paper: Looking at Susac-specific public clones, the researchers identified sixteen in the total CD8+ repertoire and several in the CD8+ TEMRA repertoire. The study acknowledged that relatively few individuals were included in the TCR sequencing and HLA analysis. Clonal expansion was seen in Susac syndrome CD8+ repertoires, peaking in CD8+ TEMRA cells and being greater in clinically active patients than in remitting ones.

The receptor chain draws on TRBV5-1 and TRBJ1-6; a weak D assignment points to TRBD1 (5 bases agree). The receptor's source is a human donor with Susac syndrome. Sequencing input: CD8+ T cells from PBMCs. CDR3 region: CASSYRTNSPLHF. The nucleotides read TGCGCCAGCAGTTACAGGACCAATTCACCCCTCCACTTT.